This T cell receptor beta chain is from a study of early T cells in non-severe SARS-CoV-2 infection. Study overall: Sequencing of unsorted whole blood was done on bulk RNA, leaving chains unpaired.

This clonotype was observed a few times. Attachment of unique molecular identifiers to individual cDNA molecules was performed. TCRdb used MiXCR to reprocess the 5' RACE reads, holding one entry per CDR3 protein. The sample lists roughly 100,000 distinct CDR3 sequences, about an eighth occurring once. This CDR3 is built from 15 residues. Per the germline V gene, CDR1 is LGHDT and CDR2 is YNNKEL (reference sequence). Germline trimming cut 4 bases from V and 4 bases from J; bases unmatched to any gene: 7. The clonotype originates from an adult who was a healthcare worker with PCR-confirmed SARS-CoV-2 infection or an uninfected control (not recorded which). V and J are TRBV3-1 and TRBJ2-1; 7 bases are a match to TRBD2. The sample here was whole blood, taken at baseline. The CDR3 nucleotides are TGTGCCAGCAGCCGTGAGCTAGCGGAGTACAATGAGCAGTTCTTC. This encodes CASSRELAEYNEQFF.